The present T cell receptor (beta chain) was sequenced within a study of chemoradiotherapy in HPV16-positive cancers. Study-wide points: Non-HPV-specific T cells did not expand in tumors during treatment, whereas candidate HPV-specific clones and E7-related motifs did.

In the case of this clone: What it recognizes is unknown.

The CDR3 consists of 14 residues. V was trimmed by 2 bases and J by 12 bases, leaving 17 bases between them. Germline values: CDR1 MDHEN, CDR2 SYDVKM. Method: immunoSEQ multiplex PCR; TCRdb's copy keeps in-frame clones and lacks some. The sample includes about 9,200 clones, around four fifths seen only once; the top ten take 10%. The sample was acquired from a patient who underwent chemoradiotherapy. The chain recombines TRBV28 with TRBJ2-1; D could derive from TRBD1 or TRBD2 (5 bases each). The receptor comes from a human donor with HPV-associated anogenital cancer. The CDR3 here is CASSLPSGVGRQFF. DNA of the CDR3: TGTGCCAGCAGTTTACCATCCGGGGTGGGACGGCAGTTCTTC.